This T cell receptor (beta chain) emerged from a study of OX40 agonist ivuxolimab in advanced cancers. Across the study: Each dose-escalation patient presented with hepatocellular carcinoma, melanoma, renal cell or head and neck cancer. Under the entry rules, prior anti-PD-1, anti-PD-L1 or anti-CTLA-4 therapy was allowed, and roughly 43% had some.

TCRdb keeps only in-frame clones here, not all; method: immunoSEQ multiplex PCR. The sample shows approximately 13,000 clones, 65% to 70% of them seen only once. The CDR3 totals 13 residues. V lost 4 bases, J lost 3 bases, and 10 bases lay in between. Germline CDR1 is SGHTS and CDR2 is YDEGEE. A remark on this clone: Its specificity is unknown.

General study findings and limits: Several nonresponders also turned out to have low normalized T-cell clonal expansion. CD4+ T cells averaged fewer expanded clones than CD8+ T cells.

The V gene is TRBV5-8, the J gene TRBJ1-2; no clear D. The sample consisted of CD4+ or CD8+ T cells sorted from blood, taken in a trial of the OX40 agonist ivuxolimab. The sequence was collected from an adult with an advanced solid tumor such as melanoma, head and neck, liver or kidney cancer. CDR3 bases: TGTGCCAGCAGCCCGGGGAGGCACTATGGCTACACCTTC. This translates into CASSPGRHYGYTF.